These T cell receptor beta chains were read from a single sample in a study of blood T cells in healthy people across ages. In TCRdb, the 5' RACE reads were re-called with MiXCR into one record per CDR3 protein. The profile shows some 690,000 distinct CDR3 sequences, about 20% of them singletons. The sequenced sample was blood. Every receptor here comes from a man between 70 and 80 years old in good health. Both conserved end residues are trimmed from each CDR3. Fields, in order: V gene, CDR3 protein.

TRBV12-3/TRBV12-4	ASSLTGTGVFLF
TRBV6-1	ASSEGGTPEDTIY
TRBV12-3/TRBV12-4	ASSTSGVGNQPQH
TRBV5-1	ASSLAQAGGELF
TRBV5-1	ASSLEVLRGAKNIQY
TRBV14	ASSQEFGLGVGYT
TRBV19	ASSSRDRGKTQY
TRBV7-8	ASSWGQTNTEAF
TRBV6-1	ASSEFPTGKYGYT
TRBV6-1	ASSEARAGRYNQPQH
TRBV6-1	ASSLRTGREKLF
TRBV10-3	AISESIGQGSYEQY
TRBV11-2	ASSRRNSGANVLT
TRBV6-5	ASSYSTNTGELF
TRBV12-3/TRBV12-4	ASSAQLGQQETQY
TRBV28	ASSSGLGNQPQH
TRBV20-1	STRGGGNTIY
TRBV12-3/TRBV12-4	ASSPSTGAYGYT
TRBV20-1	SARDPHGTGNFYEQY
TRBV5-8	ASSLEVWVGTSGNNEQF
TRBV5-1	ASSFGTAMNTEAF
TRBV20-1	SARERNRIYEQY
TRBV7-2	ASSSSWSSYNSPLH
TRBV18	ASSSVRDTSYGYT
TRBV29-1	SVDGLAEETQY
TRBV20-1	SAGPGLAETQY
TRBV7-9	AGSPGREAFNEKLF
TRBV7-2	ASRGTGTANTEAF
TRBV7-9	ASSFGDRNYGYT
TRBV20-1	SARDILGTDTQY
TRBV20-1	SAPHRGVGEKLF
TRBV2	ASSESRRTGGITEAF
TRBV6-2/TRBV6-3	ASSPFSSGSPGTGELF
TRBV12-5	ASGSEGSGYNEQF
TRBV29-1	SVEDPLGGGGYNEQF
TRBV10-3	AISASMETQY